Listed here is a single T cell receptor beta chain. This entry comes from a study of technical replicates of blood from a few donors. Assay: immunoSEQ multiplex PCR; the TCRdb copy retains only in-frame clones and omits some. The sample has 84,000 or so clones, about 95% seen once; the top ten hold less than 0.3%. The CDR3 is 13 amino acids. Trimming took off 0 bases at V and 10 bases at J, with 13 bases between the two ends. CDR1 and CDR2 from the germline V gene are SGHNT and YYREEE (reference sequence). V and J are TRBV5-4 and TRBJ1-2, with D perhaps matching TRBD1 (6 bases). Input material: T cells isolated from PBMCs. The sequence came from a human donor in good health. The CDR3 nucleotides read TGTGCCAGCAGCTTGGAGTCAGGGGATGACTACACCTTC. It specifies CASSLESGDDYTF.